This T cell receptor beta chain derives from a study of Graves' ophthalmopathy and Graves' hyperthyroidism. Broader study findings: A roughly 81% specificity and around 89% sensitivity were achieved by a 13-signature model that separated ophthalmopathy from stable hyperthyroidism.

Beta-chain TCR CDR3 regions were amplified from RNA transcripts. HTBI primers were used in a first-round RT-PCR, which preceded a second-round multiplex PCR. TCRdb itself ran the multiplex PCR reads through MiXCR, one entry per CDR3 protein. Here the sample spans approximately 1.2 million distinct CDR3 sequences, less than 45% being singletons. Only a few counts were recorded for this clonotype. The antigen is undetermined. The germline gives CDR1 SEHNR, CDR2 FQNEAQ (reference sequence). The CDR3 contains 12 residues. The ends were cut back, 1 base at V and 13 bases at J, with 8 bases in the middle. Material for sequencing was peripheral blood or thyroid tissue (not recorded which). This sequence was found in an adult man with Graves' hyperthyroidism. The rearrangement uses TRBV7-9 and TRBJ1-6; D gene unclear. CDR3 in amino acids: CASSLVPAPLHF. Written as DNA, the CDR3 is TGTGCCAGCAGCTTAGTCCCGGCGCCCCTCCACTTT.